Reported below is one T cell receptor (beta chain). The entry originates in a study of radiation and T cells in renal cell carcinoma. The time point here: baseline pretreatment blood. The treatment is: 15 Gy SBRT to primary tumor, nephrectomy 4 weeks later. After SBRT, blood was collected at 2 and 4 weeks, plus baseline. The data were produced by immunoSEQ multiplex PCR, yet TCRdb's version contains in-frame clones alone and is incomplete. Of about 150,000 clones in the sample, about 88% were seen once. Sequencing was performed on blood, taken from a patient whose treatment included radiotherapy and nephrectomy. This TCR came from a woman between 70 and 85 years old with renal cell carcinoma.

CDR3 DNA: TGTGCCAGCAGTCCCAGTCCAGCCTACGAGCAGTACTTC. This gives the protein CASSPSPAYEQYF. V and J are TRBV28 and TRBJ2-7; D ambiguous. The V end lost 5 bases, the J end lost 2 bases, and 10 bases lay between the germline ends. Germline V gene data show CDR1 as MDHEN and CDR2 as SYDVKM. The CDR3 sequence is 13 residues long.